Listed below are T cell receptor beta chains from one sample, sequenced in a study of blood T cell repertoires in COVID-19. Libraries were prepared by immunoSEQ multiplex PCR; TCRdb keeps only in-frame clonotypes and omits some of them. The data contain a few hundred thousand clones, more than 70% of them singletons. Input material: peripheral blood. Receptors originate from a woman in her twenties or thirties with COVID-19, enrolled during active disease. CDR3s include the opening cysteine and the closing phenylalanine or tryptophan. The D gene is left open where the match is weak. Some rows have no size entry. The others give once, few or many, or a class for an expanded clone.

D	V	size	J	CDR3	DNA
.	TRBV2	.	TRBJ1-2	CASSTSHSSSNYGYTF	TGTGCCAGCAGTACAAGCCACAGCAGTTCTAACTATGGCTACACCTTC
.	TRBV11-3	once	TRBJ2-1	CASSLDWRGEFNEQFF	TGTGCCAGCAGCCTAGATTGGAGGGGAGAGTTCAATGAGCAGTTCTTC
TRBD2	TRBV14	once	TRBJ2-1	CASSQVAGAYNEQFF	TGTGCCAGCAGCCAAGTAGCGGGAGCTTACAATGAGCAGTTCTTC
.	TRBV7-9	once	TRBJ1-5	CASSPMGRYYGNQPQHF	TGTGCCAGCAGCCCTATGGGCCGTTATTATGGCAATCAGCCCCAGCATTTT
.	TRBV19	.	TRBJ1-3	CASSGTAYSGNTIYF	TGTGCCAGTAGTGGGACTGCCTACTCTGGAAACACCATATATTTT
TRBD1	TRBV7-9	many	TRBJ1-2	CASSLEGRGDGYTF	TGTGCCAGCAGCTTAGAGGGCAGGGGGGATGGCTACACCTTC
TRBD1	TRBV6-2/TRBV6-3	.	TRBJ1-2	CASSSSTGFGYTF	TGTGCCAGCAGTTCATCGACAGGGTTCGGCTACACCTTC
.	TRBV7-2	.	TRBJ1-6	CASSSTYRTMRAPLHF	TGTGCCAGCAGCTCGACGTACAGGACTATGAGGGCACCCCTCCACTTT
.	TRBV24-1	.	TRBJ1-2	CATSDFREGSGQDYYGYTF	TGTGCCACCAGTGATTTCAGGGAAGGATCGGGACAAGACTACTATGGCTACACCTTC
TRBD2	TRBV18	.	TRBJ2-1	CASSQPGLAANEQFF	TGTGCCAGCTCCCAACCGGGACTAGCGGCCAATGAGCAGTTCTTC
.	TRBV4-2	.	TRBJ1-3	CASSQEGGSGNTIYF	TGTGCCAGCAGCCAAGAGGGGGGTTCTGGAAACACCATATATTTT
.	TRBV7-8	.	TRBJ2-5	CASGLVQETQYF	TGTGCCAGCGGGCTGGTCCAAGAGACCCAGTACTTC
TRBD2	TRBV4-3	once	TRBJ2-7	CASSLTSGGTYEQYF	TGCGCCAGCAGCCTAACTAGCGGGGGTACCTACGAGCAGTACTTC
.	TRBV4-1	.	TRBJ1-4	CASSQQGNEKLFF	TGCGCCAGCAGCCAACAGGGTAATGAAAAACTGTTTTTT
.	TRBV19	.	TRBJ2-2	CASSFRMAPGELFF	TGTGCCAGTAGTTTCAGGATGGCCCCCGGGGAGCTGTTTTTT
.	TRBV24-1	.	TRBJ1-5	CATSDWGQPQHF	TGTGCCACCAGTGATTGGGGCCAGCCCCAGCATTTT
TRBD2	TRBV14	few	TRBJ2-3	CASSQGLDSGGTDTQYF	TGTGCCAGCAGCCAAGGACTAGATAGCGGGGGCACAGATACGCAGTATTTT
TRBD2	TRBV10-3	.	TRBJ2-1	CAISVGLAGGLNEQFF	TGTGCCATCAGTGTAGGACTAGCGGGAGGATTAAATGAGCAGTTCTTC
TRBD1	TRBV5-1	once	TRBJ1-5	CASSLGGTGGDQPQHF	TGCGCCAGCAGCTTGGGGGGGACAGGAGGCGATCAGCCCCAGCATTTT
TRBD2	TRBV5-4	.	TRBJ2-1	CASSRKRESGGHEQFF	TGTGCCAGCAGCCGTAAGCGGGAGTCAGGTGGACATGAGCAGTTCTTC
.	TRBV7-9	.	TRBJ2-6	CASSLGTANSGANVLTF	TGTGCCAGCAGCTTAGGGACAGCGAACTCTGGGGCCAACGTCCTGACTTTC
TRBD1	TRBV5-4	.	TRBJ2-7	CASSWGQGRSYEQYF	TGTGCCAGCAGCTGGGGACAGGGGCGATCCTACGAGCAGTACTTC
TRBD1	TRBV28	once	TRBJ1-1	CASSLWDRGTEAFF	TGTGCCAGCAGTTTATGGGACAGGGGCACTGAAGCTTTCTTT
TRBD2	TRBV3-1/TRBV3-2	once	TRBJ2-3	CASSQGLAGGGVADTQYF	TGTGCCAGCAGCCAGGGACTAGCGGGAGGGGGGGTGGCAGATACGCAGTATTTT